These 10 T cell receptor beta chains share one sample of origin, sequenced in a study of cytomegalovirus exposure and HLA in healthy donors. A multiplex PCR was run with 60 Vbeta primers and 13 Jbeta primers. Assay: immunoSEQ multiplex PCR; the TCRdb copy retains only in-frame clones and omits some. Among 150,000 to 200,000 clones listed, roughly 74% were seen once. Sequencing was done on a sample of PBMCs. The receptors were gathered from a woman aged 25-40 years in good health and CMV-seropositive.

The V call is TRBV5-1, the J call TRBJ2-7, with TRBD2 matching over 7 bases. The germline V gene encodes CDR1 SGHRS and CDR2 YFSETQ. With V trimmed by 4 bases and J by 2 bases, 6 bases remained unmatched. This CDR3 is built from 14 residues. Here the CDR3 reads CASSQTGGPYEQYF. CDR3 nucleotides: TGCGCCAGCAGCCAGACGGGGGGACCCTACGAGCAGTACTTC. Based on the CDR3 plus reference TRBV5-1 and TRBJ2-7, the full variable domain is KAGVTQTPRYLIKTRGQQVTLSCSPISGHRSVSWYQQTPGQGLQFLFEYFSETQRNKGNFPGRFSGRQFSNSRSEMNVSTLELGDSALYLCASSQTGGPYEQYFGPGTRLTVT.

As DNA, the CDR3 is TGTGCCAGCAGTCTTGGGAACGGGCGGGGGGAGCTGTTTTTT. The encoded protein is CASSLGNGRGELFF. V and J are TRBV4-2 and TRBJ1-4; D is ambiguous. The DNA matches TRBJ2-2 better at its end, which makes the J call doubtful. Germline lookup yields CDR1 LGHNA and CDR2 YNFKEQ. The CDR3 sequence is 14 residues long.

V usage is TRBV19 and J usage is TRBJ1-5; D perhaps matches TRBD1 (5 bases). The CDR3 is 15 amino acids. The V gene lost 5 bases and the J gene lost 5 bases, with 16 bases spanning the gap. In germline, CDR1 is LNHDA, CDR2 SQIVND (reference sequence). The CDR3 coding sequence is TGTGCCAGTAGTGCCTTTTTCAGGGATTATCAGCCCCAGCATTTT. Its translation: CASSAFFRDYQPQHF.

Concerning this clone itself: At one of its ends the junction is not consistent with the germline gene, which may arise from a read error. The rearrangement links TRBV7-9 to TRBJ2-1; tentatively, D is TRBD2 (5 bases). CDR3 length: 15 residues. Germline CDR1 is SEHNR and CDR2 is FQNEAQ (reference sequence). CDR3 loop: CASSFWTGSYNEQFF. CDR3 bases: TGTGCCAGCAGCTTTTGGACGGGATCCTACAATGAACAGTTCTTC.

A remark on this clone: An end of the junction does not agree with germline; a read error may underlie this. This sequence joins TRBV7-9 and TRBJ1-1, with TRBD1 as a possible D gene (5 bases). Germline CDR1 reads SEHNR; CDR2 reads FQNEAQ (reference sequence). This CDR3 region has 12 residues. The CDR3 DNA reads as TGTTCCAGCAGCGACGCAGGGTGGTCAGCTTTCTTT. This gives the protein CSSSDAGWSAFF.

V is TRBV7-9 and J is TRBJ1-2; TRBD1 agrees at 8 bases. CDR1 and CDR2 (germline): SEHNR, FQNEAQ (reference sequence). Trimming removed 5 bases from V and 6 bases from J; junction bases left unmatched: 5. The CDR3 sequence is 13 residues long. Written as DNA, the CDR3 is TGTGCCAGCAGCCCGCAGGGGGCCGATGGCTACACCTTC. Translating gives CASSPQGADGYTF.

This clone was detected a few times. The gene calls are TRBV7-2 and TRBJ2-7, with a tentative D call TRBD1 (5 bases). Germline CDR1 SGHTA, CDR2 FQGNSA. This CDR3 region has 15 residues. V lost 0 bases and J lost 4, with 13 bases in between. The CDR3 DNA reads as TGTGCCAGCAGCTTAGCGAGTCGTCAGGGTTACGAGCAGTACTTC. This codes for CASSLASRQGYEQYF.

This chain joins TRBV10-1 and TRBJ2-2, with a weak D call TRBD2 (6 bases). Per the germline V gene, CDR1 is WNHNN and CDR2 is SYGVQD (reference sequence). Trimming took 5 bases from V and 3 from J, leaving 22 bases between them. CDR3 size: 18 residues. The CDR3 is CASSPQAAEGFDTGELFF. As DNA, the CDR3 is TGCGCCAGCAGTCCCCAAGCAGCGGAGGGATTCGACACCGGGGAGCTGTTTTTT.

This clone was seen a few times. The chain recombines TRBV2 with TRBJ2-7; 7 bases fit TRBD1. V shed 7 bases, J shed 2 bases, and the junction held 5 bases outside the gene matches. Germline assignment: CDR1 SNHLY and CDR2 FYNNEI. The CDR3 covers 13 residues. In DNA, the CDR3 is TGTGCCAGCAAGGGGGCCATGACCTACGAGCAGTACTTC. Translated, it gives CASKGAMTYEQYF.

This clone was seen once. CDR3 DNA sequence: TGTGCCAGCAGTACGGTGGGGAGTGGGGCTTTCTTT. Translation gives CASSTVGSGAFF. The J gene is TRBJ1-1, the V gene TRBV6-1; unclear D gene. CDR3 length: 12 amino acids. V was trimmed by 5 bases and J by 11 bases, leaving 15 bases between them. CDR1 and CDR2 from the germline V gene are MNHNS and SASEGT.